This T cell receptor (beta chain) was found in a study of cytomegalovirus exposure and HLA in healthy donors. Researchers ran the PCR with 60 Vbeta and 13 Jbeta primers. Libraries were prepared by immunoSEQ multiplex PCR; TCRdb keeps only in-frame clonotypes and omits some of them. The top ten hold approximately 2.7% of the sample, which has more than 80,000 clones, 69% seen once. Comments on this clone: Other DNA sequences in the sample encode the same CDR3.

The CDR3 totals 14 residues. The germline V gene has CDR1 SGHRS and CDR2 YFSETQ. J lost 5 bases, V lost 5 bases, and 6 bases had no gene match. This clonotype was obtained from a man aged 50 to 60 in good health and CMV-seronegative. V and J are TRBV5-1 and TRBJ1-4; 7 bases agree with TRBD1. Sequencing used PBMCs. The CDR3 DNA reads as TGCGCCAGCAGTTCCGGGACAGCGAATGAAAAACTGTTTTTT. It codes for CASSSGTANEKLFF.